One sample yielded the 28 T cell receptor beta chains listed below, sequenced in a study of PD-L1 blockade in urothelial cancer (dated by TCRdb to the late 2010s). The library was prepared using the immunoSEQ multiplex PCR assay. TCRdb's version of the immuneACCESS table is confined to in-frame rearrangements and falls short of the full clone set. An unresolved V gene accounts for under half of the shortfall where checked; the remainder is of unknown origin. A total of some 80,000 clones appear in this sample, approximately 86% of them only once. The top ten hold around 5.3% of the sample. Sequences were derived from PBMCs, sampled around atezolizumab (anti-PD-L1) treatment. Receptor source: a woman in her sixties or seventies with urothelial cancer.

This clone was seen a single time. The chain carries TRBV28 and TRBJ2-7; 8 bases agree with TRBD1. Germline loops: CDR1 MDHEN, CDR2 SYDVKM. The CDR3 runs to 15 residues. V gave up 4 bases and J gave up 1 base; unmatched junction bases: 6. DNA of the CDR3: TGTGCCAGCAGTTCGGGACAGGACGTTTCCTACGAGCAGTACTTC. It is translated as CASSSGQDVSYEQYF.

CDR3 in DNA: TGTGCCAGCACTAAAAGCCCGGGACAGAATGAAAAACTGTTTTTT. Its protein is CASTKSPGQNEKLFF. The chain has TRBV28 and TRBJ1-4, with TRBD1 matching over 7 bases. The CDR3 runs to 15 residues. Unmatched junction bases numbered 10, after V lost 7 bases and J lost 5 bases. Germline V gives CDR1 MDHEN, CDR2 SYDVKM.

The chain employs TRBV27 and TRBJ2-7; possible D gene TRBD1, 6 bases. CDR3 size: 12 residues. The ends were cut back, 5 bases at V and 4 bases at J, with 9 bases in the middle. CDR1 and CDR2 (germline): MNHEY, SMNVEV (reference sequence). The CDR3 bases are TGTGCCAGCAGTGACCAGGGGTACGAGCAGTACTTC. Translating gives CASSDQGYEQYF.

The CDR3 nucleotides read TGTGCCAGCAGCTCCCGAACTGGTTTAGCGGGGGGTCGGGCTACGCAGTATTTT. Protein product: CASSSRTGLAGGRATQYF. This chain connects TRBV7-2 to TRBJ2-3, with 10 bases matching TRBD2. Germline V gene sequence: CDR1 SGHTA, CDR2 FQGNSA. Trimming removed 4 bases from V and 8 bases from J; junction bases left unmatched: 18. The CDR3 is made up of 18 amino acids.

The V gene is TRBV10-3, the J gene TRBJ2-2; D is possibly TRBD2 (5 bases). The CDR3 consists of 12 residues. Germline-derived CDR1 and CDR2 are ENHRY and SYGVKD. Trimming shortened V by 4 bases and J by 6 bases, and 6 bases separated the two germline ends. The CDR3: CAISGGSGELFF. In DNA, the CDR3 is TGTGCCATCAGTGGAGGGTCCGGGGAGCTGTTTTTT.

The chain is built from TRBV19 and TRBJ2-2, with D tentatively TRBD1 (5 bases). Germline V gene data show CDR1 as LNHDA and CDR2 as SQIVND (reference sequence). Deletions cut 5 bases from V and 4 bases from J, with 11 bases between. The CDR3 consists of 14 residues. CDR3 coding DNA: TGTGCCAGTAGTCTCAGGGCTAGCACCGGGGAGCTGTTTTTT. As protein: CASSLRASTGELFF. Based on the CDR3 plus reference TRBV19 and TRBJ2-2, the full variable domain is DGGITQSPKYLFRKEGQNVTLSCEQNLNHDAMYWYRQDPGQGLRLIYYSQIVNDFQKGDIAEGYSVSREKKESFPLTVTSAQKNPTAFYLCASSLRASTGELFFGEGSRLTVL.

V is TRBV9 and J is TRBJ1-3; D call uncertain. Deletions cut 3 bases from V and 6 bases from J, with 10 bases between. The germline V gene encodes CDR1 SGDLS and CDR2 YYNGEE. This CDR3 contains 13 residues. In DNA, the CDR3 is TGTGCCAGCAGCGCTCCCGGGGAAAACACCATATATTTT. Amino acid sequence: CASSAPGENTIYF.

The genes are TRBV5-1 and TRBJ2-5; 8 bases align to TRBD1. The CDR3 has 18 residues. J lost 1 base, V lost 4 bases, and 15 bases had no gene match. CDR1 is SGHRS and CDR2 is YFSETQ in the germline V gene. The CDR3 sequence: CASSLRDRRLGGQETQYF. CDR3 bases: TGCGCCAGCAGCCTCCGGGACAGGCGGTTAGGAGGCCAAGAGACCCAGTACTTC. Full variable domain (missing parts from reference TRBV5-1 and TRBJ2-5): KAGVTQTPRYLIKTRGQQVTLSCSPISGHRSVSWYQQTPGQGLQFLFEYFSETQRNKGNFPGRFSGRQFSNSRSEMNVSTLELGDSALYLCASSLRDRRLGGQETQYFGPGTRLLVL.

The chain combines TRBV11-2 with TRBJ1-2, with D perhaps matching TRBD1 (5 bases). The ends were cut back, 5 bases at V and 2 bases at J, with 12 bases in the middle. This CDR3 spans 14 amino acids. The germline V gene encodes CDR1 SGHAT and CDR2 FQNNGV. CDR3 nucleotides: TGTGCCAGCAGCAAAGGGGTAGAAAACTATGGCTACACCTTC. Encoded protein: CASSKGVENYGYTF.

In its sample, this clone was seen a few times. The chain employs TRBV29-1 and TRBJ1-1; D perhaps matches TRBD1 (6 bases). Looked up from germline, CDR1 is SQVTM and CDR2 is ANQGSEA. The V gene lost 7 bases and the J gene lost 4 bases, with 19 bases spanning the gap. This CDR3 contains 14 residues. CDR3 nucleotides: TGCAGCGCAACTGGACAGTGGGCGGGCACTGAAGCTTTCTTT. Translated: CSATGQWAGTEAFF.

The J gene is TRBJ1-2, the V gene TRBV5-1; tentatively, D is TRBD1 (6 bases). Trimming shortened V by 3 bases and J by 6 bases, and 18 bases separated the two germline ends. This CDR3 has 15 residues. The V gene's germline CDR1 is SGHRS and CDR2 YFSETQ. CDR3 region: CASSYQQGIGDGYTF. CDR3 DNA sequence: TGCGCCAGCAGCTACCAACAGGGAATCGGGGATGGCTACACCTTC.

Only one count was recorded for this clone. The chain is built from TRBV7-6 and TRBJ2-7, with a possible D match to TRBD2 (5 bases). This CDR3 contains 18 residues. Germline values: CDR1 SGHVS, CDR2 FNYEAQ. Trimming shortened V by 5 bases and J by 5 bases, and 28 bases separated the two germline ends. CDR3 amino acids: CASSLPRVLHRRRDEQYF. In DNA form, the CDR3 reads TGTGCCAGCAGCCTCCCGAGGGTTCTACATAGGAGACGGGACGAGCAGTACTTC.

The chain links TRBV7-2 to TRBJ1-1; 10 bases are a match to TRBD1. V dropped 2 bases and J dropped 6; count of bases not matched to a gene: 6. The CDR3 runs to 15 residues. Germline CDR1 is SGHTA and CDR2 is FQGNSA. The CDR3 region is CASSLMGQGTPEAFF. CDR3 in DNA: TGTGCCAGCAGCTTAATGGGACAGGGGACCCCTGAAGCTTTCTTT. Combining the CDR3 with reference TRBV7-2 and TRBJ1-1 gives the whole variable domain GAGVSQSPSNKVTEKGKDVELRCDPISGHTALYWYRQSLGQGLEFLIYFQGNSAPDKSGLPSDRFSAERTGGSVSTLTIQRTQQEDSAVYLCASSLMGQGTPEAFFGQGTRLTVV.

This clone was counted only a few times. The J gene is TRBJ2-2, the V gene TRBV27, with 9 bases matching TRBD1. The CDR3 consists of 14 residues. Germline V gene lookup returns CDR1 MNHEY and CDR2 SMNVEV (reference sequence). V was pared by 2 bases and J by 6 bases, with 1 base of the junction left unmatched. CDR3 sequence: CASSLRQGAGELFF. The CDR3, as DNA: TGTGCCAGCAGTTTACGACAGGGGGCCGGGGAGCTGTTTTTT.

The CDR3 bases are TGTGCCAGCAGCCAAACAGGGGGCCCGAGGAAACTGTTTTTT. Protein product: CASSQTGGPRKLFF. This chain joins TRBV4-2 and TRBJ1-4, with 9 bases lining up with TRBD1. This CDR3 comprises 14 residues. Germline CDR1 LGHNA, CDR2 YNFKEQ. V gave up 2 bases and J gave up 11 bases; unmatched junction bases: 6.

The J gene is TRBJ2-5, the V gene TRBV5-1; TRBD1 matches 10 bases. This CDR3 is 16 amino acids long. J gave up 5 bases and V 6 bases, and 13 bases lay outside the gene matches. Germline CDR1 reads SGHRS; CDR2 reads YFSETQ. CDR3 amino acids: CASTANGQGVPETQYF. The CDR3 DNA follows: TGCGCCAGCACCGCAAATGGACAGGGGGTACCTGAGACCCAGTACTTC.

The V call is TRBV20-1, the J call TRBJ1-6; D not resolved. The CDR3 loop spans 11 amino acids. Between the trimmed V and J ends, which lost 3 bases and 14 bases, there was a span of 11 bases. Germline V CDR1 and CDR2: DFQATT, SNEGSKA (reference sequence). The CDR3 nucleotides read TGCAGTGCTAGCAATGGCCAGGCCCTCCACTTT. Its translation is CSASNGQALHF.

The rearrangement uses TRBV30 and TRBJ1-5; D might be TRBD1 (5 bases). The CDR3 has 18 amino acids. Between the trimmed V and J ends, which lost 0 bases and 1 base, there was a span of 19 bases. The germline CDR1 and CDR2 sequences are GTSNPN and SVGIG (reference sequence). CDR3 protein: CAWSVGLLGGVSNQPQHF. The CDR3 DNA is TGTGCCTGGAGTGTAGGCTTATTGGGAGGGGTGAGCAATCAGCCCCAGCATTTT.

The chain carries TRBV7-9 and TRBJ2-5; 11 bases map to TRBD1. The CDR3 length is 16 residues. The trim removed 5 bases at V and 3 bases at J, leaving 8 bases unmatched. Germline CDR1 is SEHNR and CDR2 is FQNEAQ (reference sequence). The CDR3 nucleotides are TGTGCCAGCAGCAAAACAGGGACAGGGGGTGAAGAGACCCAGTACTTC. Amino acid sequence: CASSKTGTGGEETQYF.

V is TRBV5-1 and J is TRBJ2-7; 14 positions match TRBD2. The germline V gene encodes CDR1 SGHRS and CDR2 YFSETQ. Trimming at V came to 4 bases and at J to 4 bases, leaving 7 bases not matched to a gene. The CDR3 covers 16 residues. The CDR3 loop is CASSLGLAGEGYEQYF. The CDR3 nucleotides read TGCGCCAGCAGCCTGGGACTAGCGGGAGAGGGATACGAGCAGTACTTC.

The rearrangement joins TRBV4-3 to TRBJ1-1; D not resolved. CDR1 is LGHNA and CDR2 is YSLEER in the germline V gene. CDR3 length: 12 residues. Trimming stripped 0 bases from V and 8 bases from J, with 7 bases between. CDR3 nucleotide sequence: TGCGCCAGCAGCCAAGAAAGAGGGGAAGCTTTCTTT. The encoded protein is CASSQERGEAFF.

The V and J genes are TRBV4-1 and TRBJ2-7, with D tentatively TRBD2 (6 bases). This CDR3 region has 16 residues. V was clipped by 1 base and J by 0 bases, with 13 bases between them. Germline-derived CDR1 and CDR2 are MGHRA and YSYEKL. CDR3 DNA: TGCGCCAGCAGCCAAGCTCGGGACTCGGGCTCCTACGAGCAGTACTTC. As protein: CASSQARDSGSYEQYF.

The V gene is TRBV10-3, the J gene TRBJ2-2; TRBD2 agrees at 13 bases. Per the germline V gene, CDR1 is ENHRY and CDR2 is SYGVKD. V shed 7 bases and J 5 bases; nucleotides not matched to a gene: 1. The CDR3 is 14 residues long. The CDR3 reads CAIMTSGGTGELFF. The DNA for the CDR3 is TGTGCCATCATGACTAGCGGGGGGACCGGGGAGCTGTTTTTT.

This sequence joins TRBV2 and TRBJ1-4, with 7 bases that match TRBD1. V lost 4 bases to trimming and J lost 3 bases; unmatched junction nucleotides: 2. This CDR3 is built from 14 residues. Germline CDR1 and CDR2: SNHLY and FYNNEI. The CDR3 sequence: CASSVQGSNEKLFF. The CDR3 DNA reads TGTGCCAGCAGTGTACAGGGGTCTAATGAAAAACTGTTTTTT.

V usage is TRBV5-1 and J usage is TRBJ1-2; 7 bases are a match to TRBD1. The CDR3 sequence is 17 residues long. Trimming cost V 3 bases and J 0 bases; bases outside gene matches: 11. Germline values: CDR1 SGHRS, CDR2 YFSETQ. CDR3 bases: TGCGCCAGCAGCTCATACGGGACAGCCGCGGCTAACTATGGCTACACCTTC. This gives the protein CASSSYGTAAANYGYTF.

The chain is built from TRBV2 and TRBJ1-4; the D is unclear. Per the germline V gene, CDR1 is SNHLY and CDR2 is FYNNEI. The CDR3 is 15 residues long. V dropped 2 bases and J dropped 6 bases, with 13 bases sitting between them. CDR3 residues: CASSELTLRHEKLFF. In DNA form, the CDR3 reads TGTGCCAGCAGTGAACTAACCCTGCGGCATGAAAAACTGTTTTTT.

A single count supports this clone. CDR3 bases: TGTGCCAGCAGTTCCGTAGCGGGTGGCTCCTACAATGAGCAGTTCTTC. Protein sequence: CASSSVAGGSYNEQFF. This sequence joins TRBV28 and TRBJ2-1; 7 nucleotides line up with TRBD2. V gave up 4 bases and J gave up 0 bases; unmatched junction bases: 6. The CDR3 consists of 16 residues. Per the germline V gene, CDR1 is MDHEN and CDR2 is SYDVKM.

CDR3 loop: CASSLGQGVTEAFF. The CDR3 region has the DNA TGTGCCAGCAGCTTGGGACAGGGGGTCACTGAAGCTTTCTTT. The chain uses TRBV5-4 and TRBJ1-1; 9 positions agree with TRBD1. This CDR3 has 14 amino acids. J lost 4 bases, V lost 0 bases, and 1 base had no gene match. Germline CDR1 SGHNT, CDR2 YYREEE (reference sequence).